This entry concerns a single T cell receptor beta chain. Its antigen is still unknown. TRB was amplified from roughly 0.25 ug of peripheral blood genomic DNA per sample. This sample is part of a study of T cell clusters in autoimmune cytopenias. Points from the study as a whole: TRB repertoire shifts in secondary cytopenia and chronic lymphocytic leukemia mostly reflected lymphoma, not autoimmunity.

Germline V gene sequence: CDR1 MNHEY, CDR2 SVGAGI. The length of the CDR3 is 15 residues. Multiplex touch-down PCR amplified TRB using TRB-A and TRB-B pools in one tube. TCRdb reprocessed the multiplex PCR reads and reports one entry per CDR3 protein, with no DNA. This sample carries nearly 15,000 distinct CDR3 sequences, with about 3.8% going to the ten biggest clones. This same sample was also part of a study on T cell repertoires in aging, cancer and after chemotherapy. As that study records: No conclusions about immunological memory after chemotherapy can be drawn from the repertoire data.

The chain employs TRBV6-5 and TRBJ1-5. This TCR was sampled from a human donor in good health. Input material: peripheral blood. CDR3 region: CASKPSLGGNQPQHF.